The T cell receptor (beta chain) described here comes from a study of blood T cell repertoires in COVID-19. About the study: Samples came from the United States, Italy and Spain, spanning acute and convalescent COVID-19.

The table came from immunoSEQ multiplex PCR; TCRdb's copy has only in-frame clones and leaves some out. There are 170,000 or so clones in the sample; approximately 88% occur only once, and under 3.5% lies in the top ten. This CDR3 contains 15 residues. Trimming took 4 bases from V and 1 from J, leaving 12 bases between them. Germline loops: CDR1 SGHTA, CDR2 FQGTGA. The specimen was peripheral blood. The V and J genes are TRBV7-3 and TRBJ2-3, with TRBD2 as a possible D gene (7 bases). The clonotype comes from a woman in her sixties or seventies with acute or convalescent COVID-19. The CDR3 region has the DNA TGTGCCAGCAGCTCCGGGGGGCTGCGCACAGATACGCAGTATTTT. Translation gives CASSSGGLRTDTQYF.